The T cell receptor (beta chain) under discussion was sequenced for a study of vaccination and CD4 T cells after COVID-19. Across the study: Convalescent patients, SARS-CoV-2 positive by nasal swab PCR, comprised 10 or so mild cases and one severe case.

TCRdb re-derived calls from the PCR reads in MiXCR, one entry per CDR3 protein. The table records fewer than 25,000 distinct CDR3 sequences, approximately 51% of them present only once. Study-wide results and caveats: Within convalescent individuals, 304 out of 307 vaccine-specific clones proved to be spike mono-reactive. Reactive clonotype counts went from median around 20 after infection to a few dozen after vaccination, nonsignificantly.

This clonotype was picked up a small number of times. What it binds is not known. Germline CDR1 reads DFQATT; CDR2 reads SNEGSKA (reference sequence). This CDR3 has 14 residues. Trimming cost V 6 bases and J 3 bases, with 18 bases left between them. This clonotype was sampled from a human donor who had recovered from COVID-19. Sequenced here: CD4+ T cells from blood, sampled before SARS-CoV-2 vaccination. This chain joins TRBV20-1 and TRBJ2-7; a possible D gene is TRBD2 (6 bases). The CDR3 sequence: CSAQYGGGYYEQYF. CDR3 bases: TGCAGTGCCCAGTACGGGGGAGGTTACTACGAGCAGTACTTC.